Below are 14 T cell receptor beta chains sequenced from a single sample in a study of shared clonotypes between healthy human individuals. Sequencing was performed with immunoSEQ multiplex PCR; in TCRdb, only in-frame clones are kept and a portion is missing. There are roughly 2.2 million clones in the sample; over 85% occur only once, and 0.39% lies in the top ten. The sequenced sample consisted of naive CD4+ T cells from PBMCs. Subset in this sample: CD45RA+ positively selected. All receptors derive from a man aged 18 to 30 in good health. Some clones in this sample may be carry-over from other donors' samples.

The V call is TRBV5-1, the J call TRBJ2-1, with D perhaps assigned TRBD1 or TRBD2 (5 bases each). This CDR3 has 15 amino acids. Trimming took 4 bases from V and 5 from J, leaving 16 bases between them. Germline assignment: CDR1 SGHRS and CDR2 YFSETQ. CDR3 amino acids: CASSPGPAMDNEQFF. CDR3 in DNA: TGCGCCAGCAGCCCGGGACCGGCCATGGACAATGAGCAGTTCTTC.

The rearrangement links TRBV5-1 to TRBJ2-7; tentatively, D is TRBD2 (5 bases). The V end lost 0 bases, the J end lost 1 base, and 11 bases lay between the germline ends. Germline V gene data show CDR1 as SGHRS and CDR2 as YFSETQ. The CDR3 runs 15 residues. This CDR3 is CASSLVAGRSYEQYF. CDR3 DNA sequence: TGCGCCAGCAGCTTGGTGGCGGGCCGTTCCTACGAGCAGTACTTC.

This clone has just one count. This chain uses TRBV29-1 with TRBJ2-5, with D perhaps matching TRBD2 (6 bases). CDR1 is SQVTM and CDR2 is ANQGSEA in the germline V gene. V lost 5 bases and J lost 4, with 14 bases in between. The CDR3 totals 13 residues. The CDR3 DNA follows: TGCAGCGTTTCCCGGGGGTTGGGAGAGACCCAGTACTTC. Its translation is CSVSRGLGETQYF.

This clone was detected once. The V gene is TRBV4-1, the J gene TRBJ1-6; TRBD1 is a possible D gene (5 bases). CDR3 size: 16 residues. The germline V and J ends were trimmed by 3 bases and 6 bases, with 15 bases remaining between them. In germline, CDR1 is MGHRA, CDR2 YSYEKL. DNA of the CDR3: TGCGCCAGCAGCCAGCCCGTTGGGGGGAGTAATTCACCCCTCCACTTT. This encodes CASSQPVGGSNSPLHF.

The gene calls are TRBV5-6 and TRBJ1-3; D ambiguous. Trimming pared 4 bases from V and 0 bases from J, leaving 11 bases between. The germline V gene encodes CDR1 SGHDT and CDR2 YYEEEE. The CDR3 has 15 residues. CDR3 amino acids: CASSRGVSSGNTIYF. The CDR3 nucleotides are TGTGCCAGCAGCCGAGGCGTAAGCTCTGGAAACACCATATATTTT.

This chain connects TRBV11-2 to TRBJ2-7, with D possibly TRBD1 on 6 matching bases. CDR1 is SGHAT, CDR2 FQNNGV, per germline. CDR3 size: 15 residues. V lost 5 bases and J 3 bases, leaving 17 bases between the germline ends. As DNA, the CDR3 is TGTGCCAGCAGCCCTGCCTCGAGGGGGAGCTACGAGCAGTACTTC. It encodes CASSPASRGSYEQYF.

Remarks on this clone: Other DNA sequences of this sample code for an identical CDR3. CDR3 coding DNA: TGTGCCAGCAGCCTAAGCCACTACGAGCAGTACTTC. Its protein is CASSLSHYEQYF. This rearrangement joins TRBV28 to TRBJ2-7; D uncertain. The CDR3 runs 12 residues. CDR1 is MDHEN and CDR2 is SYDVKM in the germline V gene. The V end lost 6 bases, the J end lost 3 bases, and 9 bases lay between the germline ends.

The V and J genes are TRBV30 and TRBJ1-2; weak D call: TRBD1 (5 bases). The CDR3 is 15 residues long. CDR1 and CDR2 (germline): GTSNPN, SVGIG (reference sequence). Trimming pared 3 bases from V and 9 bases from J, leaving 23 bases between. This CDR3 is CAWSPGLSSLGSYTF. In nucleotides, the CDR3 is TGTGCCTGGAGCCCGGGACTCTCCTCCCTCGGTAGCTACACCTTC.

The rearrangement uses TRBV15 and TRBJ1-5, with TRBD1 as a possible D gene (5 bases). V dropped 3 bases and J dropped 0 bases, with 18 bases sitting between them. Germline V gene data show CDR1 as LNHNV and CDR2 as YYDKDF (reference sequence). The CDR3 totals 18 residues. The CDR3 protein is CATSSSGDWGYSNQPQHF. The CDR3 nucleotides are TGTGCCACCAGCAGCTCGGGTGATTGGGGGTATAGCAATCAGCCCCAGCATTTT. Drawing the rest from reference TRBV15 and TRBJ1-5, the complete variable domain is DAMVIQNPRYQVTQFGKPVTLSCSQTLNHNVMYWYQQKSSQAPKLLFHYYDKDFNNEADTPDNFQSRRPNTSFCFLDIRSPGLGDTAMYLCATSSSGDWGYSNQPQHFGDGTRLSIL.

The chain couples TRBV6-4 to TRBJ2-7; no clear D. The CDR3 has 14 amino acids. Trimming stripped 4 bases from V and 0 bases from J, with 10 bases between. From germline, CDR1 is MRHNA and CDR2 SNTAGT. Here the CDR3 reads CASSVVRSSYEQYF. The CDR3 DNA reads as TGTGCCAGCAGTGTGGTCAGAAGCTCCTACGAGCAGTACTTC.

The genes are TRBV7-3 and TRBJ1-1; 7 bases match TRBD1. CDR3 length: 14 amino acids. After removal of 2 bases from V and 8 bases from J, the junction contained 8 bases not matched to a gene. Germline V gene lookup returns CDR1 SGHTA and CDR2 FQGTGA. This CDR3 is CASSLRVRGSEAFF. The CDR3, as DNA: TGTGCCAGCAGCTTACGGGTCAGGGGGTCGGAAGCTTTCTTT.

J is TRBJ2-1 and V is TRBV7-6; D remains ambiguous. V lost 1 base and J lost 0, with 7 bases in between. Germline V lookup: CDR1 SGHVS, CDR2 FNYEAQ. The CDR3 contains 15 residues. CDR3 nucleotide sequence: TGTGCCAGCAGCTTAGACGCGAGCTCCTACAATGAGCAGTTCTTC. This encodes CASSLDASSYNEQFF.

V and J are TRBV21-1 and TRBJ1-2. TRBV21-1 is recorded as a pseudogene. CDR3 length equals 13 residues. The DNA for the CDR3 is TGTGCCAGCGACTTCCCCGCCCCACATGGCTACACCTTC. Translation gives CASDFPAPHGYTF.

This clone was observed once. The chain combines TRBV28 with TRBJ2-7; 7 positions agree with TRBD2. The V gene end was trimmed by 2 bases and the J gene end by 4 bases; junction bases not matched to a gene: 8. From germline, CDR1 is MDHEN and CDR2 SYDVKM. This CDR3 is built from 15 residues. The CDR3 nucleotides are TGTGCCAGCAGTTTAGCGGCTAGCGGAGAGTACGAGCAGTACTTC. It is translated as CASSLAASGEYEQYF.